This TCR beta chain was observed in a study of cytomegalovirus exposure and HLA in healthy donors (dated by TCRdb to about 2017). About the study as a whole: An earlier analysis of 587 of the donors reported approximately 300 Gb of sequence data and around 120 million unique TCR beta sequences obtained from 150 million to 200 million T cells. Roughly 300 gigabases of sequencing data and 70 million to 100 million unique TCR sequences made up an early release that covered 500 to 700 HLA-typed donors. The genetic ancestry cluster associated with self-reported Caucasian donors included 70% to 85% of the roughly 390 genotyped donors. The study aimed to test whether cataloging public T cell receptors could reveal signatures of past pathogen exposure. The study used immunosequencing to profile the T cell repertoires of under 700 subjects and linked those repertoires to cytomegalovirus serostatus. Besides the first cohort of more than 650 subjects, a separate validation cohort made up of roughly 130 different subjects was used. The study combined high-throughput TCR immunosequencing, statistical association of individual TCRs with disease status, and machine learning to predict cytomegalovirus infection status. To study patterns of TCR occurrence, a later analysis re-analyzed previously published TCR beta repertoires from 700 or so donors and added high-resolution HLA genotyping. Rather than using new phenotypic data, the later analysis identified candidate immune exposures from TCR beta sequences and from how often those sequences occurred across donors. An earlier analysis of about 620 of the donors applied high-throughput TCR beta sequencing to assess whether each TCR beta V gene segment acted as functional or pseudogenic. Donor age, sex, ethnicity and CMV serostatus were compiled alongside the repertoire data. A later genetic analysis used genome-wide SNP genotypes for about 60% of the roughly 670 donors, treating that subset as a discovery cohort. All discovery cohort repertoires had been generated on a single sequencing platform. Both class I and class II loci were covered by HLA typing, at four-digit resolution. Typing coverage differed by locus: A, B, C, DRB1 and DQB1 were typed in about 620-630 donors, DQA1 in about 560, DPA1 in 600 to 610, and DPB1 in 472. Because of strong linkage in the cohort, roughly five DR-DQ haplotypes were treated as single units for association and clustering. Among roughly 400 genotyped donors of the cohort, an average of approximately 200,000 unique TCR beta nucleotide sequences was sequenced per donor, of which approximately 19% were non-productive.

The cohort consisted of 600 or so healthy bone marrow donors. At the time of sampling, every cohort member was nominally healthy, though immune exposures that went unrecorded were likely present. The donor was CMV seropositive and was included in the group of 270 or so seropositive cohort members. A peripheral blood sample was provided by each donor, and peripheral blood mononuclear cells were used for TCR beta sequencing. The Qiagen DNeasy Blood Extraction Kit was used to extract genomic DNA from the blood cell samples. As to this clone: Its antigen is not yet known. Base qualities are not recorded, but no much larger clone differs from it by a single base.

V and J are truncated by 8 bases and 10 bases respectively, leaving an intervening sequence of 17 bases. The germline V gene encodes CDR1 SGHAT and CDR2 FQNNGV. From cysteine to phenylalanine, the CDR3 is 12 amino acids long. This entry keeps only the CDR3 DNA: 36 bases, framed from base 1. What the study reported, not specific to this receptor: Strong co-occurrence of HLA alleles, especially DR and DQ, made assigning TCR associations to individual alleles difficult. Cytomegalovirus status was reported to be diagnosed by the classifier with high specificity and sensitivity in both the original and validation cohorts. The earlier analysis of approximately 540 of the donors excluded roughly 16 rarely observed V segments, including chromosome 9 orphons, because counts were too low. A later genetic analysis reported fewer N-insertions in productive TCRs among donors in an Asian-associated ancestry cluster than the roughly 620-donor mean. Linkage disequilibrium might explain the correlated functional status among segregating V segments, but an unknown experimental factor could not be excluded. HLA typing was unavailable for some donors at each locus, so association tests used only the typed subset. Across donors, most TCR sequences were observed very rarely, whereas some public TCRs were present in many individuals. In a later analysis, over 15,000 TCR beta sequences were associated with specific HLA alleles at a false discovery rate of 0.05. Compared with equally common non-associated chains, HLA-associated TCR beta chains in a later analysis were more clonally expanded and had lower generation probabilities. In the study, roughly 160 TCR beta chains were listed as associated with cytomegalovirus. The presence/absence analyses assumed that sequencing depth was roughly uniform across donors, and that assumption may not be true. The cohort was sequenced for TCR beta chains only, and without alpha or paired-chain data the features that could be detected were limited. The authors suggested that the approach could potentially be extended to other disease states and immunological phenotypes. A later analysis found that most CMV-associated TCR beta chains appeared HLA-restricted, with HLA associations seemingly driven largely by CMV exposure. A later genetic analysis associated a missense DCLRE1C variant with V-gene and J-gene trimming of TCR beta chains, and an independent cohort replicated the association. A further reported finding was that TCR beta sequences accurately predicted the HLA-A and HLA-B alleles for most subjects in the first cohort. Broadly in line with IMGT annotations, most TCR beta V segments showed up in productive rearrangements about 90% or about 30% of the time in an earlier analysis of around 600 of the donors. A group of highly shared sequence variants was considered likely to be a technical artifact of the sequencing pipeline. A later analysis found that TCR association rates varied across HLA loci, with DRB1 alleles showing the most associated TCRs and HLA-C alleles the fewest. Some IMGT-functional V segments, including TRBV6-2 and TRBV6-3, could not be distinguished by the 87-base-pair reads and were therefore excluded. For the cohort, immune exposure information was limited to CMV serostatus. In vitro tests confirmed that a few of the cytomegalovirus-associated TCR beta chains recognize cytomegalovirus antigens. In a later analysis, several top co-occurrence clusters were reported to appear linked to parvovirus B19, influenza, CMV and Epstein-Barr virus.

Library prep was done by the immunoSEQ multiplex PCR assay. For the multiplex PCR, a mixture combining 60 forward primers for TCR Vbeta segments and 13 reverse primers for TCR Jbeta segments was used. The CDR3 region of rearranged TCR beta genes was amplified from genomic DNA with a multiplex PCR assay. Amplified TCR beta libraries were sequenced as 87-base-pair reads on the Illumina HiSeq System. Processing in the source paper ran as follows. A later analysis tallied roughly 78 million unique TCR beta chains across the 700 or so repertoires, and approximately 12 million of those chains were shared by two or more donors. Raw reads were error-corrected and collapsed into unique sequences by a nearest-neighbor algorithm in which closely related sequences were merged to remove PCR and sequencing errors. To assign V, D and J gene segments, CDR3 sequences were aligned to IMGT reference sequences. For a sequence to be retained, a match of at least six nucleotides was required to both a V gene segment and a J gene segment. A rearrangement counted as productive if the CDR3 had no stop codons and remained in frame with V and J, and every other rearrangement counted as non-productive. CDR3 was defined by IMGT convention, running from the second conserved V-encoded cysteine to the conserved J-encoded phenylalanine. In an earlier analysis of 587 of the donors, sequences lacking an unambiguous match to a single V gene segment were excluded. An earlier analysis of 587 of the donors classified V segments as functional when productive rearrangements were above 56.7% and as segregating when the standard deviation between donors was above 5%. A statistical classification framework was developed to diagnose cytomegalovirus status using the catalog of TCR beta chain sequences. In a later analysis, V and J genes were assigned by comparing TCR nucleotide sequences against IMGT/GENE-DB human TR gene sequences. A later analysis assigned CDR3 sequences and most-parsimonious VDJ recombination scenarios with the TCRdist pipeline. In a later analysis, each TCR beta chain was defined by its CDR3 amino acid sequence together with its V-gene family, and reads without a unique V-gene family were excluded. A later analysis removed 592 highly shared, low-generation-probability nucleotide sequences to deal with suspected cross-contamination and a sequencing artifact. A later analysis calculated a clonal expansion index for each public chain from normalized within-repertoire ranks of inferred template counts. Generation probabilities in a later analysis came from a VDJ recombination model fitted to out-of-frame rearrangements, and those results were checked against IGoR. In a later analysis, TCR-TCR, TCR-HLA and TCR-CMV co-occurrence was scored with hypergeometric tests, and a repertoire-size bias correction was applied to TCR pairs. A later analysis estimated false discovery rates by permuting HLA or CMV assignments 20 times. In a later analysis, co-occurring TCRs were grouped using DBSCAN, and TCRdist sequence similarity was added for clustering within HLA-allele-positive subsets. Co-occurrence clustering excluded repertoires with fewer than 30,000 or more than 120,000 public chains, plus five with anomalous nucleotide sharing. The clones in this table, taken by TCRdb from immuneACCESS, are in-frame only. Not every clone is retained; where verified, under half of the shortfall comes from an unresolved V gene, and the cause of the rest is unknown. The V and J calls and clone size come from that table; D and trimming were worked out from the DNA. The sample records 90,000 to 120,000 clones, 70% to 80% of which are singletons. The ten largest clones take up roughly 4% of the sample.

In this chain, TRBV11-2 is recombined with TRBJ1-1; possibly the D gene is TRBD1, per 6 matching bases. This receptor was taken from a female donor in good health and CMV-seropositive. Sample: PBMCs. The sequenced DNA: TGTGCCAGCGGAACACAGGGAGTAGCAGCTTTCTTT. Protein translation: CASGTQGVAAFF.